These T cell receptor beta chains were read from a single sample in a study of OX40 agonist ivuxolimab in advanced cancers. Libraries were prepared by immunoSEQ multiplex PCR; TCRdb keeps only in-frame clonotypes and omits some of them. The repertoire consists of 55,000 to 75,000 clones, with approximately 90% occurring once and the leading ten covering 0.85% to 1.4%. Sequencing used CD4+ or CD8+ T cells sorted from blood, obtained in a trial of the OX40 agonist ivuxolimab. The receptors come from an adult with an advanced solid tumor such as melanoma, head and neck, liver or kidney cancer. Both conserved end residues are part of each CDR3. The D gene is left open where the match is weak. Where a row states a size, it is once, few, many or the class of an expanded clone; other rows omit it.

v_call	j_call	clone_size	d_call	cdr3_nt	cdr3_aa
TRBV5-1	TRBJ2-3	NA	NA	TGCGCCAGCAGCTTGGGATCCTCCACAGATACGCAGTATTTT	CASSLGSSTDTQYF
TRBV7-6	TRBJ2-5	NA	NA	TGTGCCAGCAGCTTCCAAGGGGATAGAGAGACCCAGTACTTC	CASSFQGDRETQYF
TRBV18	TRBJ1-1	once	NA	TGTGCCAGCTCACCACCGCAGGGGAGGACTGAAGCTTTCTTT	CASSPPQGRTEAFF
TRBV7-9	TRBJ2-7	NA	TRBD2	TGTGCCAGCAGCCTGGGACTAGCGGGATCCGAGCAGTACTTC	CASSLGLAGSEQYF
TRBV30	TRBJ1-3	NA	NA	TGTGCCTGGTCCCGAGGGGCTGGAAACACCATATATTTT	CAWSRGAGNTIYF
TRBV7-9	TRBJ2-6	NA	NA	TGTGCCAGCAGCTTGGACTCTGGGGCCAACGTCCTGACTTTC	CASSLDSGANVLTF
TRBV5-6	TRBJ2-7	NA	TRBD2	TGTGCCAGCAGCTTGGGACTAGCTTACGACGAGCAGTACTTC	CASSLGLAYDEQYF
TRBV7-3	TRBJ2-2	few	NA	TGTGCCAGCAGCTTAATGGCAAATCGGGGCGGGGAGCTGTTTTTT	CASSLMANRGGELFF
TRBV28	TRBJ2-7	few	NA	TGTGCCAGCAGTTCACCGGGACTCCACAGCTACGAGCAGTACTTC	CASSSPGLHSYEQYF
TRBV6-1	TRBJ2-5	NA	TRBD2	TGTGCCAGCAGTCCAGAGCTAGCGGGAGGTCGTGAGCAGTACTTC	CASSPELAGGREQYF
TRBV5-5	TRBJ1-2	NA	NA	TGTGCCAGCAGCTCAGCAGGACAGTATGGCTACACCTTC	CASSSAGQYGYTF
TRBV28	TRBJ2-1	NA	TRBD2	TGTGCCAGCAGTTTAACAGCGGGAGTAGAGTTCTTC	CASSLTAGVEFF
TRBV30	TRBJ2-5	NA	TRBD1	TGTGCCTTCCGGACAGGGGGTGGGGAGACCCAGTACTTC	CAFRTGGGETQYF
TRBV6-1	TRBJ2-7	NA	NA	TGTGCCAGCCGGACCGGTCTCCGCGAGCAGTACTTC	CASRTGLREQYF
TRBV10-3	TRBJ1-2	NA	NA	TGTGCCATCAGTGAAGGTGCTCGGCGGAATAACTATGGCTACACCTTC	CAISEGARRNNYGYTF
TRBV29-1	TRBJ2-7	NA	NA	TGCAGCGTGGGTGGTAGACTCCGAAAACACGAGCAGTACTTC	CSVGGRLRKHEQYF
TRBV18	TRBJ2-3	few	NA	TGTGCCAGCTCACGAAGTCGGCAGGGCACAGATACGCAGTATTTT	CASSRSRQGTDTQYF
TRBV7-2	TRBJ2-1	once	TRBD2	TGTGCCAGCAGCCCCTTGGGAATAGCGGGAGGGCCATTCAATGAGCAGTTCTTC	CASSPLGIAGGPFNEQFF
TRBV2	TRBJ2-1	few	NA	TGTGCCAGTCAACCCTGGGGGAATGAGCAGTTCTTC	CASQPWGNEQFF
TRBV30	TRBJ2-7	NA	NA	TGTGCCTGGAGTGAGGGGATCTCCTACGAGCAGTACTTC	CAWSEGISYEQYF
TRBV30	TRBJ1-4	NA	TRBD1	TGTGCCTGGAGGGACAGGGGGAATGAAAAACTGTTTTTT	CAWRDRGNEKLFF
TRBV6-1	TRBJ1-2	NA	NA	TGTGCCAGCAGTGAATATGGAGTGGAGGGCTACACCTTC	CASSEYGVEGYTF
TRBV30	TRBJ1-2	NA	TRBD1	TGTGCCTGGAGGATACAGGGGGCGGGCTATGGCTACACCTTC	CAWRIQGAGYGYTF
TRBV6-4	TRBJ1-1	NA	NA	TGTGCCAGCAGTGACTCAAGGACCGCTATGAACACTGAAGCTTTCTTT	CASSDSRTAMNTEAFF
TRBV6-1	TRBJ2-7	few	NA	TGTGCCAGCACGCTAAGCTCCTACGAGCAGTACTTC	CASTLSSYEQYF
TRBV5-1	TRBJ2-1	once	NA	TGCGCCAGCAGGGAATACAATGAGCAGTTCTTC	CASREYNEQFF
TRBV4-2	TRBJ2-2	NA	NA	TGTGCCAGCAGCGAGGCGGACTTATCAGGGGAGCTGTTTTTT	CASSEADLSGELFF
TRBV7-9	TRBJ1-3	NA	TRBD1	TGTGCCAGCAGCCAAGACAGGGGGCAAGGAAACACCATATATTTT	CASSQDRGQGNTIYF
TRBV28	TRBJ2-7	NA	NA	TGTGCCAGCAGCCCCGGTGGGGGCTCCTACGAGCAGTACTTC	CASSPGGGSYEQYF
TRBV5-8	TRBJ2-4	NA	NA	TGTGCCAGCAGCTATGGGGTTACGAACATTCAGTACTTC	CASSYGVTNIQYF